This entry features one T cell receptor beta chain sequence. Its antigen is currently unknown. Repertoires were generated with immunoSEQ multiplex PCR, while TCRdb's copy carries only in-frame clones and drops some. The sample records approximately 270,000 clones, 87% being singletons. The data originate from a study of cytomegalovirus exposure and HLA in healthy donors. With 4 bases removed from V and 5 bases from J, the gap between germline ends came to 8 bases. The CDR3 is 12 residues long. CDR1 WSHSY and CDR2 SAAADI come from the germline V gene. Study-wide results and caveats: Listed as cytomegalovirus-associated were 150 or so TCR beta chains. Rare TCR sequences dominated, though some public TCRs recurred in many donors. A few CMV-associated chains were confirmed in vitro to be specific for CMV antigens.

This TCR was recovered from a man between 18 and 35 years old in good health and CMV-seropositive. Sequencing input: PBMCs. This chain links TRBV10-2 with TRBJ1-2; D perhaps matches TRBD1 (5 bases). This CDR3 is CASSAGEYGYTF. In DNA, the CDR3 is TGCGCCAGCAGTGCGGGGGAATATGGCTACACCTTC.